Following are 11 T cell receptor beta chains from one sample sequenced in a study of blood T cells in healthy people across ages. Next came a second PCR, run for roughly 6 to 11 cycles, which used a sample-barcoded 5' primer along with a J-beta primer mix. TCRdb redid the calling of the 5' RACE reads with MiXCR, one entry per CDR3 protein. Among 1.2 million to 1.5 million distinct CDR3 sequences listed, 42% were seen once. Sequencing input: blood. These receptor sequences come from a woman aged 18-30 years in good health.

This clonotype was detected a few times. The chain combines TRBV12-3 or TRBV12-4 with TRBJ1-2; no firm D call. Trimming took off 8 bases at V and 2 bases at J, with 6 bases between the two ends. The CDR3 length is 11 residues. In nucleotides, the CDR3 is TGTGCCAGCCAGGAGAACTATGGCTACACCTTC. This gives the protein CASQENYGYTF.

Regarding this clonotype: A much more abundant neighbour one base away suggests this may be a read error. V usage is TRBV10-3 and J usage is TRBJ2-3; D is possibly TRBD1 or TRBD2 (6 bases each). CDR3 length: 14 amino acids. The germline CDR1 and CDR2 sequences are ENHRY and SYGVKD. The CDR3 DNA reads as TGTGACATCAGTCCCAAGGGGGAGGCAGATACGCAGTATTTT. Amino acid sequence: CDISPKGEADTQYF.

CDR3 sequence (DNA): TGCGCCAGCAGCTCGGCGGCGGCTGGGGGTACTAACTATGGCTACACCTTC. Encoded protein: CASSSAAAGGTNYGYTF. The chain recombines TRBV5-1 with TRBJ1-2; TRBD1 might be the D (5 bases). CDR1 is SGHRS and CDR2 is YFSETQ in the germline V gene. Trimming cost V 3 bases and J 0 bases, with 18 bases left between them. The CDR3 spans 17 residues.

This chain connects TRBV7-9 to TRBJ1-2; 11 bases match TRBD1. The V and J ends lost 7 bases and 7 bases, in that order; junction bases with no gene match: 11. Germline values: CDR1 SEHNR, CDR2 FQNEAQ (reference sequence). CDR3 size: 15 residues. CDR3: CASIVSGQGVGGYTF. CDR3 coding DNA: TGTGCCAGCATCGTCTCGGGACAGGGGGTCGGTGGCTACACCTTC.

The CDR3 spells CAIRTRPGQGNTGELFF. The CDR3 nucleotides read TGTGCCATCAGGACTCGGCCGGGACAGGGGAACACCGGGGAGCTGTTTTTT. V and J are TRBV10-3 and TRBJ2-2; 9 bases map to TRBD1. Germline V lookup: CDR1 ENHRY, CDR2 SYGVKD. The length of the CDR3 is 17 residues. V lost 6 bases to trimming and J lost 1 base; unmatched junction nucleotides: 9.

V is TRBV5-8 and J is TRBJ1-1; TRBD1 aligns across 9 bases. The V gene end was trimmed by 6 bases and the J gene end by 0 bases; junction bases not matched to a gene: 12. The germline V gene has CDR1 SGHTS and CDR2 YDEGEE. CDR3 length equals 17 residues. CDR3 residues: CASKYWTGATMNTEAFF. The CDR3 nucleotides read TGTGCCAGCAAATATTGGACAGGGGCAACCATGAACACTGAAGCTTTCTTT.

This clonotype has more than one count but fewer than ten. The chain employs TRBV29-1 and TRBJ1-2; D is unclear. Germline loops: CDR1 SQVTM, CDR2 ANQGSEA. Trimming removed 1 base at V and 6 bases at J, with 6 bases between. The CDR3 is made up of 11 amino acids. For the CDR3, the DNA is TGCAGCGTTGAAGCCCGGAATGGCTACACCTTC. Translated, it gives CSVEARNGYTF. The full variable domain, with the rest looked up from reference TRBV29-1 and TRBJ1-2, is SAVISQKPSRDICQRGTSLTIQCQVDSQVTMMFWYRQQPGQSLTLIATANQGSEATYESGFVIDKFPISRPNLTFSTLTVSNMSPEDSSIYLCSVEARNGYTFGSGTRLTVV.

V and J are TRBV7-2 and TRBJ2-7; 10 positions match TRBD2. Trimming took 5 bases from V and 1 from J; bases not matched to a gene: 11. Germline V gene lookup returns CDR1 SGHTA and CDR2 FQGNSA. The CDR3 length is 17 residues. The CDR3 region has the DNA TGTGCCAGCAGCCAAGTAGGGGCTAGCGGGGGTTCCTACGAGCAGTACTTC. It yields the protein CASSQVGASGGSYEQYF.

There are a few counts of this clonotype. The V gene is TRBV12-3 or TRBV12-4, the J gene TRBJ1-2; TRBD1 might be the D (5 bases). Trimming took off 5 bases at V and 7 bases at J, with 14 bases between the two ends. This CDR3 region has 13 residues. CDR3 sequence reads: CASSLRQLGGYTF. The CDR3 nucleotides are TGTGCCAGCAGTCTAAGACAGCTCGGTGGCTACACCTTC.

This sequence joins TRBV27 and TRBJ2-1, with 8 bases identical to TRBD2. Germline V gene data show CDR1 as MNHEY and CDR2 as SMNVEV (reference sequence). Trimming took 5 bases from V and 8 from J; bases not matched to a gene: 14. The CDR3 extends over 16 amino acids. The CDR3 DNA reads TGTGCCAGCAGTGGGGGAAGCTCGAGCGGGAGCCATGAGCAGTTCTTC. The encoded protein is CASSGGSSSGSHEQFF.

CDR3 in amino acids: CASSQGTDSGNTIYF. The CDR3, as DNA: TGCGCCAGCAGCCAGGGGACAGACTCTGGAAACACCATATATTTT. The chain employs TRBV5-1 and TRBJ1-3; 7 bases are a match to TRBD1. J gave up 0 bases and V 4 bases, and 4 bases lay outside the gene matches. Germline V lookup: CDR1 SGHRS, CDR2 YFSETQ. The CDR3 has 15 residues.